The present TCR beta chain was sequenced within a study of blood T cell repertoires in COVID-19. Study-wide context: Some COVID-19 samples were acute and others convalescent; all came from the United States, Italy and Spain. Sample material is recorded as cDNA or gDNA derived from T cells, B-cell-depleted T cells, or PBMCs.

The table lists this clone with a few counts. The CDR3 length is 14 residues. The germline V gene encodes CDR1 LNHNV and CDR2 YYDKDF (reference sequence). The trim removed 7 bases at V and 0 bases at J, leaving 3 bases unmatched. Per the original methods: Reference gene primer amplification yielded estimated nucleated cell counts. Profiled with immunoSEQ multiplex PCR; TCRdb holds only in-frame clones, not every one. The D gene and trimming were derived from the DNA, and the V and J assignments and clone size from that table. This sample carries around 260,000 clones, 65% to 90% of them seen once, and the ten largest clones take roughly 15%.

Sequences were obtained from peripheral blood. The chain couples TRBV15 to TRBJ2-1, with 7 bases fitting TRBD2. The sequence came from a human donor in a cohort sampled during active COVID-19. CDR3 bases: TGTGCCACCATGCGGGAGCCCTCCTACAATGAGCAGTTCTTC. It yields the protein CATMREPSYNEQFF.